This TCR beta chain was captured by sequencing in a study of cytomegalovirus exposure and HLA in healthy donors. About the research overall: The same platform as the approximately 640 first-cohort repertoires was used for the 110 or so validation repertoires, a later analysis reported. Regarding the study as a whole: Subsequent analysis of the approximately 120 validation repertoires found a tendency for first-cohort TCR clusters to co-occur. Both high specificity and high sensitivity reportedly marked the classifier's diagnosis of cytomegalovirus status.

A remark on this clone: Its antigen remains unidentified.

Clones were sequenced by immunoSEQ multiplex PCR, and TCRdb holds only the in-frame ones, with some missing. The top ten hold roughly 2% of the sample, which has 95,000 to 150,000 clones, about 84% seen once. The trim removed 0 bases at V and 5 bases at J, leaving 4 bases unmatched. The length of the CDR3 is 15 residues. Per the germline V gene, CDR1 is SGHAT and CDR2 is FQNNGV. The origin of this receptor is a woman aged 30 to 39 in good health and CMV-seronegative. The chain has TRBV11-2 and TRBJ2-5; TRBD1 matches 9 bases. Sequences were obtained from PBMCs. CDR3 sequence reads: CASSLEQGAWETQYF. The CDR3 region has the DNA TGTGCCAGCAGCTTAGAACAGGGGGCTTGGGAGACCCAGTACTTC.